These T cell receptor beta chains were read from a single sample in a study of tumor-infiltrating lymphocytes in primary liver carcinoma. TCRdb processed the multiplex PCR reads anew with MiXCR; each CDR3 protein has one entry. Among fewer than 90,000 distinct CDR3 sequences, over 60% were seen once, and the ten largest hold 15% to 20%. Sequenced: liver tumor tissue from sampling region 1. These receptors were obtained from a man in his forties or fifties with primary liver carcinoma and hepatitis B virus infection. Both conserved end residues are part of each CDR3.

v_gene | CDR3aa
TRBV29-1 | CSVECRDRGYNEQFF
TRBV29-1 | CSVGMNTEAFF
TRBV11-2 | CTSSFRLVGNFNEQFF
TRBV29-1 | CDVVSAGLGYTF
TRBV9 | CASSVESSGPSTDTQYF
TRBV29-1 | CSVTGQGGTTDTQYF
TRBV5-1 | CACSLKSLYEQYF
TRBV4-1 | CASGHPGLAGSCNEQFF
TRBV11-3 | CASSSHRGPSEQYF
TRBV12-3/TRBV12-4 | CPSSPRLAESTGELFF
TRBV12-3/TRBV12-4 | CANSSRDRQETQYF
TRBV4-2 | CANSQEQDGYEEYF
TRBV5-6 | CTSSLFIGGFYSYVQYF
TRBV7-9 | CASSSWTDQPQYF
TRBV5-5 | CANSPFPTRRDSSGNTIYF
TRBV10-3 | CAISGQGTYNSPLHF